This record looks at one T cell receptor beta chain sequence and its context. This clone was picked up a small number of times. Its antigen is currently not known. The sample holds no much larger clone one base away, and base qualities are not on file. The data are from a study of OX40 agonist ivuxolimab in advanced cancers. Turning to the overall study: Ivuxolimab was a fully human IgG2 agonistic monoclonal antibody targeting the costimulatory receptor OX40 (CD134). Intravenous ivuxolimab was administered to patients every 2 weeks at six dose levels: 0.01, 0.1, 0.3, 1.5, 3 and 10 mg/kg. Prior anti-PD-1, anti-PD-L1 or anti-CTLA-4 therapy was permitted, and approximately 39% of dose-escalation patients had received checkpoint inhibitors. Peripheral TCRbeta sequencing was intended to test whether TCR sequence diversity was altered and clonal T-cell expansion was caused by ivuxolimab. The dose-escalation cohort was 80% to 90% male with a mean age of about 65 years, ranging from roughly 20 to 80. Partial responses occurred in three dose-escalation patients: two with cutaneous melanoma and one with hepatocellular carcinoma. The paper describes the monotherapy dose-escalation part (N of about 47 patients) of the phase I trial of ivuxolimab. Of the 50 to 55 patients in dose escalation, around 19 had hepatocellular carcinoma, around 15 had melanoma, 9 had renal cell carcinoma and 9 had head and neck cancer.

Patients with a history of autoimmune disease or receiving systemic immunosuppression were excluded from the trial. Peripheral blood for TCR sequencing was collected from all dose cohorts at baseline, on cycle 4 day 1, and on cycle 7 day 1. The samples were drawn from a first-in-human, open-label, multicenter phase I dose-escalation trial of ivuxolimab. Adults with locally advanced or metastatic head and neck squamous cell, hepatocellular, melanoma or renal cell carcinoma were enrolled in the trial. Before TCR sequencing, CD4+ and CD8+ T cells were separately sorted from peripheral blood. The investigation overall reported the following: In partial responders in the 0.1-3.0 mg/kg groups, normalized peripheral clonal expansion was found to be among the lowest, especially among CD8+ T cells. After ivuxolimab, CD8+ T cells had more expanded clones than CD4+ T cells on average. Low levels of normalized T-cell clonal expansion were also seen in some patients who did not respond. At doses from 0.1 to 3.0 mg/kg, clonal expansion was seen in both CD4+ and CD8+ blood T cells between baseline and week 6. Which antigens the clonally expanded peripheral T cells were specific for was not determined.

Genomic DNA was isolated from the sorted cells so that the TCRbeta CDR3 region could be sequenced. TCRbeta CDR3 regions were sequenced using the immunoSEQ Assay. Held by TCRdb, this immuneACCESS table contains in-frame sequences only and omits some clones. Under half of the omission traces to an unresolved V gene where checked; the cause of the rest is unknown. For this sample there are more than 40,000 clones; around 73% appear just once. The leading ten clones occupy 2% to 2.5% of the sample. Looking up the germline V gene yields CDR1 SNHLY and CDR2 FYNNEI. Spanning cysteine to phenylalanine, the CDR3 consists of 13 amino acids. Kept here is only the CDR3 DNA, which spans 39 bases and is read in frame from base 1. Cut back by 5 bases and 0 bases, the V and J ends lie 7 bases apart.

Recombination connected TRBV2 to TRBJ1-1; the best D guess is TRBD1, with 5 bases matching. The source of this sequence is an adult with an advanced solid tumor such as melanoma, head and neck, liver or kidney cancer. This material consisted of CD4+ or CD8+ T cells sorted from blood, taken in a trial of the OX40 agonist ivuxolimab. For the CDR3, the sequence is CASSPQVNTEAFF. The sequenced DNA: TGTGCCAGCAGTCCACAGGTGAACACTGAAGCTTTCTTT.